The rows below give T cell receptor beta chains drawn from one sample of a study of beta chain features in type 1 diabetes. The assay was immunoSEQ multiplex PCR, and TCRdb's table has in-frame clones only and misses some. The data show 280,000 or so clones, over 12% seen once. The sequenced sample consisted of naive CD4+ T cells from blood. The receptor set was obtained from a man aged 18-30 years with type 1 diabetes. CDR3s include the opening cysteine and the closing phenylalanine or tryptophan. The order of the fields is clone size, D gene, J gene, V gene, CDR3 protein, CDR3 DNA. D genes are given only for firm matches. The size field is filled for only some rows; it gives once, few, many or a size class.

few TRBD2 TRBJ2-7 TRBV5-1 CASSFGGSSYEQYF TGCGCCAGCAGCTTCGGCGGGAGCTCCTACGAGCAGTACTTC
. TRBD2 TRBJ2-3 TRBV6-4 CASSDGLAGGTDTQYF TGTGCCAGCAGTGACGGACTAGCGGGAGGCACAGATACGCAGTATTTT
. . TRBJ2-1 TRBV28 CASSLPRASSYNEQFF TGTGCCAGCAGTTTACCCAGGGCAAGCTCCTACAATGAGCAGTTCTTC
. . TRBJ2-1 TRBV7-9 CASSPGLVGRGEQFF TGTGCCAGCAGCCCCGGCCTAGTGGGGCGTGGTGAGCAGTTCTTC
few . TRBJ2-4 TRBV30 CAWSDPGSRGRNIQYF TGTGCCTGGAGTGACCCTGGCTCCCGTGGGAGAAACATTCAGTACTTC
. TRBD1 TRBJ1-3 TRBV27 CASRRVGQGPFGNTIYF TGTGCCAGCAGACGGGTCGGACAGGGACCATTTGGAAACACCATATATTTT
. . TRBJ2-6 TRBV29-1 CSVEGRVSGANVLTF TGCAGCGTTGAGGGCAGGGTATCGGGGGCCAACGTCCTGACTTTC
. . TRBJ2-3 TRBV5-1 CASSLAPNADTQYF TGCGCCAGCAGCTTGGCCCCAAACGCGGATACGCAGTATTTT
. TRBD1 TRBJ1-5 TRBV28 CASSLRTGAQHF TGTGCCAGCAGTTTACGTACAGGGGCCCAGCATTTT
. TRBD2 TRBJ2-7 TRBV4-2 CASSLKRDVYEQYF TGTGCCAGCAGCCTGAAGCGGGACGTTTACGAGCAGTACTTC
. TRBD1 TRBJ1-2 TRBV5-1 CASSLASGTGVDYGYTF TGCGCCAGCAGCTTGGCCAGCGGGACAGGGGTGGACTATGGCTACACCTTC
. . TRBJ2-7 TRBV4-3 CASSIQGGTNEQYF TGCGCCAGCAGCATACAGGGGGGGACCAACGAGCAGTACTTC
few TRBD2 TRBJ2-5 TRBV9 CASSPGTSGGHQETQYF TGTGCCAGCAGCCCCGGGACTAGCGGGGGGCATCAAGAGACCCAGTACTTC
once TRBD2 TRBJ2-2 TRBV18 CASSPPSSGDTGELFF TGTGCCAGCTCACCACCGTCTAGCGGTGACACCGGGGAGCTGTTTTTT
. . TRBJ2-1 TRBV5-4 CASSLWRVYYNEQFF TGTGCCAGCAGCTTGTGGCGGGTGTACTACAATGAGCAGTTCTTC
. TRBD2 TRBJ2-5 TRBV7-2 CASSLGTSGVVNQETQYF TGTGCCAGCAGCTTAGGGACTAGCGGGGTGGTAAATCAAGAGACCCAGTACTTC
few TRBD2 TRBJ2-1 TRBV13 CASSLSVTAGVLGEQFF TGTGCCAGCAGCTTATCGGTTACAGCGGGGGTGCTTGGGGAGCAGTTCTTC
. . TRBJ1-4 TRBV29-1 CSVGLPAGEKLFF TGCAGCGTTGGTCTGCCGGCAGGCGAAAAACTGTTTTTT
. . TRBJ2-1 TRBV7-9 CASRNSQGGLYNEQFF TGTGCCAGCAGAAATTCACAGGGCGGGTTATACAATGAGCAGTTCTTC
few TRBD1 TRBJ2-3 TRBV19 CASSILTGPRDTQYF TGTGCCAGTAGTATCTTGACAGGGCCCCGGGATACGCAGTATTTT
. TRBD2 TRBJ2-1 TRBV10-2 CASLSGGYNEQFF TGCGCCAGTCTTAGCGGGGGTTACAATGAGCAGTTCTTC
. . TRBJ1-1 TRBV19 CASSIPGMAEAFF TGTGCCAGTAGTATACCGGGAATGGCAGAAGCTTTCTTT
few TRBD1 TRBJ1-1 TRBV7-9 CASSSGPGGQGRTEAFF TGTGCCAGCAGCTCCGGCCCTGGGGGACAGGGTCGAACTGAAGCTTTCTTT
. . TRBJ1-5 TRBV30 CAWSVPNSNQPQHF TGTGCCTGGAGTGTTCCCAATAGCAATCAGCCCCAGCATTTT
few . TRBJ2-6 TRBV6-6 CASSYLYSGANVLTF TGTGCCAGCAGTTACCTCTATTCTGGGGCCAACGTCCTGACTTTC
. TRBD1 TRBJ2-6 TRBV30 CAIPGTGTYSGANVLTF TGTGCCATCCCGGGGACAGGGACTTACTCTGGGGCCAACGTCCTGACTTTC
. . TRBJ1-2 TRBV11-2 CASSLAGAGYGYTF TGTGCCAGCAGCTTAGCAGGTGCGGGCTATGGCTACACCTTC
. . TRBJ2-7 TRBV21-1 CAAGSTGGREQYF TGTGCCGCGGGCTCGACGGGAGGACGGGAGCAGTACTTC
. . TRBJ2-7 TRBV10-2 CASNDWTDYYEQYF TGCGCCAGCAATGATTGGACAGACTACTACGAGCAGTACTTC
few TRBD2 TRBJ2-4 TRBV5-1 CASSKGASGEVDIQYF TGCGCCAGCAGCAAGGGGGCTAGCGGGGAAGTGGACATTCAGTACTTC
. . TRBJ2-5 TRBV5-6 CASSSQETQYF TGTGCCAGCAGCTCTCAAGAGACCCAGTACTTC
few TRBD1 TRBJ2-1 TRBV5-4 CASSLAGQGSYNEQFF TGTGCCAGCAGCTTGGCCGGACAGGGTTCCTACAATGAGCAGTTCTTC
. TRBD1 TRBJ2-7 TRBV9 CASSGPTGAPGEQYF TGTGCCAGCAGCGGCCCGACAGGGGCCCCGGGCGAGCAGTACTTC
. TRBD2 TRBJ2-1 TRBV7-2 CASSQGQRGGWDEQFF TGTGCCAGCAGCCAAGGACAGCGGGGGGGCTGGGATGAGCAGTTCTTC
. . TRBJ2-5 TRBV11-2 CASSSRETQYF TGTGCCAGCAGCTCCCGGGAGACCCAGTACTTC
few TRBD1 TRBJ1-6 TRBV25-1 CASSEGTVYNSPLHF TGTGCCAGCAGTGAAGGGACAGTTTATAATTCACCCCTCCACTTT
few TRBD1 TRBJ2-3 TRBV7-9 CASSFRTGGGDTQYF TGTGCCAGCAGCTTCCGGACAGGGGGCGGCGATACGCAGTATTTT